This is a list of T cell receptor beta chains from one sample in a study of blood T cell repertoires in COVID-19. The repertoire was sequenced with immunoSEQ multiplex PCR; TCRdb's copy has only in-frame clones and lacks some. The table lists about 300,000 clones, 89% of them singletons. Sample: PBMCs or T cells enriched from blood (not recorded which). These receptors were collected from a woman aged 45-65 years who had been exposed to COVID-19. CDR3s include the opening cysteine and the closing phenylalanine or tryptophan. The order of the fields is J gene, D gene, V gene, clone size, CDR3 protein, CDR3 DNA. The D gene is left open where the match is weak. Some rows mark clone size as missing; the rest say once, few, many or name a class of expanded clone.

J: TRBJ1-1; D: -; V: TRBV20-1; size: -; CDR3: CSASGAGFVEAFF; DNA: TGCAGTGCTAGTGGTGCAGGCTTCGTAGAAGCTTTCTTT
J: TRBJ2-6; D: TRBD1; V: TRBV5-1; size: once; CDR3: CASSLAAGGSSGANVLTF; DNA: TGCGCCAGCAGCTTGGCGGCAGGGGGCTCTTCTGGGGCCAACGTCCTGACTTTC
J: TRBJ1-2; D: TRBD1; V: TRBV6-1; size: -; CDR3: CASSEEATGVYGYTF; DNA: TGTGCCAGCAGTGAAGAGGCGACAGGGGTCTATGGCTACACCTTC
J: TRBJ1-4; D: -; V: TRBV9; size: -; CDR3: CASSVWGNPNEKLFF; DNA: TGTGCCAGCAGCGTATGGGGCAACCCCAATGAAAAACTGTTTTTT
J: TRBJ2-3; D: -; V: TRBV28; size: -; CDR3: CAIAGAGTDTQYF; DNA: TGTGCCATCGCGGGGGCCGGCACAGATACGCAGTATTTT
J: TRBJ2-7; D: -; V: TRBV6-5; size: -; CDR3: CATGGAYEQYF; DNA: TGTGCCACCGGGGGAGCCTACGAGCAGTACTTC
J: TRBJ2-5; D: -; V: TRBV7-6; size: -; CDR3: CASSLSEASETQYF; DNA: TGTGCCAGCAGCTTATCAGAGGCATCGGAGACCCAGTACTTC
J: TRBJ2-5; D: -; V: TRBV3-1/TRBV3-2; size: -; CDR3: CASRERGETQYF; DNA: TGTGCCAGCAGGGAAAGGGGGGAGACCCAGTACTTC
J: TRBJ2-2; D: -; V: TRBV3-1/TRBV3-2; size: few; CDR3: CASSQGVNTGELFF; DNA: TGTGCCAGCAGCCAAGGAGTGAACACCGGGGAGCTGTTTTTT
J: TRBJ2-7; D: -; V: TRBV28; size: -; CDR3: CARAFQGRSYEQYF; DNA: TGTGCCAGGGCCTTCCAGGGGCGCTCCTACGAGCAGTACTTC
J: TRBJ1-1; D: -; V: TRBV7-9; size: -; CDR3: CASSFGLGEAFF; DNA: TGTGCCAGCAGCTTCGGACTTGGTGAAGCTTTCTTT
J: TRBJ2-3; D: TRBD1; V: TRBV18; size: -; CDR3: CASSSRDRDPDTQYF; DNA: TGTGCCAGCTCATCGCGAGACAGGGACCCAGATACGCAGTATTTT
J: TRBJ2-2; D: TRBD1; V: TRBV7-2; size: -; CDR3: CASRRQGADTGELFF; DNA: TGTGCCAGCAGGCGACAGGGGGCGGACACCGGGGAGCTGTTTTTT
J: TRBJ1-3; D: -; V: TRBV4-2; size: -; CDR3: CASSRGGGYGDSGNTIYF; DNA: TGTGCCAGCAGCCGAGGCGGGGGCTACGGGGACTCTGGAAACACCATATATTTT
J: TRBJ2-5; D: -; V: TRBV19; size: -; CDR3: CASSIFGETQYF; DNA: TGTGCCAGTAGTATTTTCGGGGAGACCCAGTACTTC
J: TRBJ2-7; D: TRBD1; V: TRBV5-1; size: -; CDR3: CASSWTGADEQYF; DNA: TGCGCCAGCAGCTGGACAGGGGCGGATGAGCAGTACTTC
J: TRBJ1-6; D: -; V: TRBV2; size: once; CDR3: CASAKQQTTSGPLHF; DNA: TGTGCCAGCGCGAAGCAACAGACGACCTCTGGACCCCTCCACTTT
J: TRBJ2-1; D: -; V: TRBV10-3; size: -; CDR3: CAISEGAGLGNEQFF; DNA: TGTGCCATCAGTGAGGGGGCAGGGTTGGGGAATGAGCAGTTCTTC
J: TRBJ2-1; D: -; V: TRBV28; size: -; CDR3: CASSFRVGGHEQFF; DNA: TGTGCCAGCAGTTTCCGGGTAGGTGGTCATGAGCAGTTCTTC
J: TRBJ1-5; D: -; V: TRBV20-1; size: -; CDR3: CSASTFQGNSNQPQHF; DNA: TGCAGTGCTAGTACCTTCCAGGGGAATAGCAATCAGCCCCAGCATTTT
J: TRBJ2-3; D: -; V: TRBV6-4; size: -; CDR3: CASSDSRGPEDTQYF; DNA: TGTGCCAGCAGTGACTCCCGCGGTCCCGAAGATACGCAGTATTTT
J: TRBJ1-5; D: TRBD1; V: TRBV28; size: once; CDR3: CASSLVDRGNQPQHF; DNA: TGTGCCAGCAGTTTAGTGGACAGGGGAAATCAGCCCCAGCATTTT
J: TRBJ2-2; D: -; V: TRBV5-1; size: -; CDR3: CASERTERSTGELFF; DNA: TGCGCCAGCGAAAGGACAGAGCGGTCCACCGGGGAGCTGTTTTTT
J: TRBJ2-3; D: TRBD2; V: TRBV4-1; size: -; CDR3: CASSALAGGPQDTQYF; DNA: TGCGCCAGCAGTGCACTAGCGGGGGGGCCTCAGGATACGCAGTATTTT
J: TRBJ2-3; D: -; V: TRBV28; size: -; CDR3: CASTSFPGGPTSTDTQYF; DNA: TGTGCCAGCACGAGTTTTCCCGGGGGGCCCACCAGCACAGATACGCAGTATTTT
J: TRBJ1-2; D: -; V: TRBV5-1; size: -; CDR3: CASSSTGLVEGGNGYTF; DNA: TGCGCCAGCAGCTCCACGGGACTTGTCGAAGGCGGAAACGGCTACACCTTC
J: TRBJ1-4; D: -; V: TRBV5-1; size: -; CDR3: CASSLATGLNEKLFF; DNA: TGCGCCAGCAGCTTGGCCACAGGCCTGAATGAAAAACTGTTTTTT
J: TRBJ1-6; D: TRBD1; V: TRBV19; size: -; CDR3: CASSLSGTGTASYNSPLHF; DNA: TGTGCCAGTAGTCTCTCCGGGACAGGGACTGCCTCGTATAATTCACCCCTCCACTTT
J: TRBJ2-3; D: -; V: TRBV3-1/TRBV3-2; size: -; CDR3: CASSQDIRTEATDTQYF; DNA: TGTGCCAGCAGCCAAGATATTCGTACTGAAGCCACAGATACGCAGTATTTT